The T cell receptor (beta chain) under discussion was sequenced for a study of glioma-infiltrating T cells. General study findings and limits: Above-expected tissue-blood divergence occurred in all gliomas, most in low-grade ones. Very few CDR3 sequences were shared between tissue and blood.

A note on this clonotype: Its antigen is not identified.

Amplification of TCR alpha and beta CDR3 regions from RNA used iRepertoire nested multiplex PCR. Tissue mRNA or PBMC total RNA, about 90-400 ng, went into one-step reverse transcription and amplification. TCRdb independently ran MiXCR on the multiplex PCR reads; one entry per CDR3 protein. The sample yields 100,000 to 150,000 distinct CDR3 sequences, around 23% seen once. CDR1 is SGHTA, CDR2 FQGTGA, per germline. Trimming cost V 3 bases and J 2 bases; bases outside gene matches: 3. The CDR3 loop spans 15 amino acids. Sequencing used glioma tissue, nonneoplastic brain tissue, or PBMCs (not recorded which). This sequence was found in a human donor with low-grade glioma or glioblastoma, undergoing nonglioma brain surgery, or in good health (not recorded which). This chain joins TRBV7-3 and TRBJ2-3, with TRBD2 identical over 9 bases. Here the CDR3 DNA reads TGTGCCAGCAGCTTCTCTAGCGGGATCACAGATACGCAGTATTTT. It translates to CASSFSSGITDTQYF.